The rows below give T cell receptor beta chains drawn from one sample of a study of blood T cell repertoires in COVID-19. Produced via immunoSEQ multiplex PCR; TCRdb's table is partial and in-frame only. The table shows approximately 530,000 clones, with roughly 91% occurring only once. The sample comprised peripheral blood. These receptors were collected from a woman in her 50s with COVID-19, enrolled during active disease. Each CDR3 is given without its conserved first and last residue. Fields, in order: J gene, V gene, clone size, CDR3 protein. The size field is filled for only some rows; it gives once, few, many or a size class.

TRBJ1-2,TRBV30,.,AWSVLRGYGYT
TRBJ1-2,TRBV4-1,.,ASSQEPGQGYGYT
TRBJ1-3,TRBV18,.,ASSSQGQGAGGNTIY
TRBJ2-3,TRBV7-2,.,ASSPTTSVTDTQY
TRBJ1-1,TRBV18,.,ASSRGGMNTEAF
TRBJ1-1,TRBV2,.,ASRKTVNTEAF
TRBJ2-7,TRBV2,.,ARGGGTGGHEQY
TRBJ1-3,TRBV18,.,ASSSSGMRNTIY
TRBJ1-1,TRBV6-1,few,ASSEALETEAF
TRBJ2-7,TRBV12-3/TRBV12-4,.,ASSSNGVTD
TRBJ1-2,TRBV2,.,ASILGQGANYGYT
TRBJ2-3,TRBV10-1,.,ASSEAPGTDTQY
TRBJ2-1,TRBV10-3,.,AISERGGYNEQF
TRBJ1-2,TRBV2,.,ASSAQGNGYT
TRBJ1-1,TRBV2,.,ASSPESGTGVEAF
TRBJ1-6,TRBV5-1,.,ASSYGTTGSDSPLH
TRBJ1-4,TRBV19,few,ASAQGSEKLF
TRBJ1-2,TRBV5-5,.,ASSTRTGPDGYT
TRBJ2-5,TRBV29-1,.,SVESQY
TRBJ1-2,TRBV13,.,ASSPLGYT
TRBJ1-4,TRBV11-2,.,ASSSIRGFGEKLF
TRBJ2-1,TRBV11-2,.,ASRPGQGARGEQF
TRBJ2-3,TRBV5-1,once,ASTTGLTSTDTQY
TRBJ2-5,TRBV5-1,.,ASSVSGGETQY
TRBJ1-1,TRBV6-5,.,ASSRNTEAF
TRBJ2-7,TRBV19,.,ASRSNRDSDTYEQY
TRBJ1-1,TRBV6-4,.,ASSPFPSGTGAPKAEAF
TRBJ2-1,TRBV10-3,once,AISDNNEQF
TRBJ1-5,TRBV28,once,ASSFERALNQPQH
TRBJ2-3,TRBV4-2,.,ASSQDPPTRALGDTQY
TRBJ2-1,TRBV7-9,once,ASSLWRTRSYNEQF
TRBJ1-2,TRBV6-4,.,ASSPLGGAGYGYT
TRBJ2-4,TRBV4-1,.,ASSLFVGTGGANIQY
TRBJ2-7,TRBV27,few,ASSREGYSYEQY
TRBJ1-2,TRBV28,.,ASTGLGGYT
TRBJ2-7,TRBV7-8,.,ASSLSLAGRPEQY
TRBJ2-3,TRBV5-1,once,ASRQGTDTQY
TRBJ1-1,TRBV5-4,.,ASRGIHRVGSTEAF
TRBJ1-1,TRBV3-1/TRBV3-2,.,ASSLTRGTEAF
TRBJ2-2,TRBV28,.,ASSSPLAGDYTGELF
TRBJ2-7,TRBV29-1,.,SASGGSYEQY
TRBJ2-1,TRBV7-2,.,ASSPTGGWGEEQF
TRBJ2-2,TRBV24-1,.,ATKETPTGELF
TRBJ1-1,TRBV5-1,.,ASSFYQGLSEAF
TRBJ1-1,TRBV19,.,ASSKTGYTEAF
TRBJ2-7,TRBV9,.,ASSGGGNEQY
TRBJ1-1,TRBV3-1/TRBV3-2,.,ASSQGAGIGAF
TRBJ1-1,TRBV25-1,.,ASRGLPNTEAF
TRBJ1-2,TRBV2,.,ASTGTGWST
TRBJ2-7,TRBV4-1,.,ASSLEGGKAYEQY
TRBJ2-7,TRBV5-6,.,ASSPGGTYEQY
TRBJ1-2,TRBV29-1,few,SVWAAGYGYT
TRBJ2-7,TRBV4-2,.,ASSQDLLGQGGVYEQY